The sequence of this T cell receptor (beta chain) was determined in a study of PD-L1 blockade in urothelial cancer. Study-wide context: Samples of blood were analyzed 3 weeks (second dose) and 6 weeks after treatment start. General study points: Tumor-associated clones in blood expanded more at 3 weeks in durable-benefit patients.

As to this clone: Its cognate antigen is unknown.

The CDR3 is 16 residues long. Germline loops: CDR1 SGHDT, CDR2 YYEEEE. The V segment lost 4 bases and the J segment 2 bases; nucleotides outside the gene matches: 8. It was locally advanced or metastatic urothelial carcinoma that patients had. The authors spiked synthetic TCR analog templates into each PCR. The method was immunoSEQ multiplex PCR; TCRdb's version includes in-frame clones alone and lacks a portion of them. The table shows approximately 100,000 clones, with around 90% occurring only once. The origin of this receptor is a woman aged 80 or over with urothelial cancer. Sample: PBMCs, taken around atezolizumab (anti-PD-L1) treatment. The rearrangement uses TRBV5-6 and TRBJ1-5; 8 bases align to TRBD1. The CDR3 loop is CASSQGQGMRNQPQHF. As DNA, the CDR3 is TGTGCCAGCAGCCAAGGACAGGGTATGCGCAATCAGCCCCAGCATTTT.